Below are 27 T cell receptor beta chains sequenced from a single sample in a study of cytomegalovirus exposure and HLA in healthy donors. TCRdb keeps only in-frame clones here, not all; method: immunoSEQ multiplex PCR. The sample has approximately 99,000 clones, roughly 84% seen once; the top ten hold around 3.1%. The material sequenced was PBMCs. Source of these receptors: a woman younger than 35 in good health and CMV-seronegative.

This chain links TRBV30 with TRBJ1-2; TRBD1 aligns across 7 bases. Per the germline V gene, CDR1 is GTSNPN and CDR2 is SVGIG (reference sequence). After removal of 8 bases from V and 0 bases from J, the junction contained 9 bases not matched to a gene. This CDR3 contains 14 residues. Written as DNA, the CDR3 is TGTGCCGTTCCCGGGACAGCCACTAACTATGGCTACACCTTC. It translates to CAVPGTATNYGYTF. Full variable domain (outside the CDR3, taken from reference TRBV30 and TRBJ1-2): SQTIHQWPATLVQPVGSPLSLECTVEGTSNPNLYWYRQAAGRGLQLLFYSVGIGQISSEVPQNLSASRPQDRQFILSSKKLLLSDSGFYLCAVPGTATNYGYTFGSGTRLTVV.

The sample holds one count of this clone. The rearrangement links TRBV6-5 to TRBJ2-7; 7 positions agree with TRBD1. CDR1 is MNHEY and CDR2 is SVGAGI in the germline V gene. The CDR3 covers 13 residues. V was clipped by 8 bases and J by 3 bases; unmatched bases: 7. The chain's CDR3 is CASQWDRSYEQYF. The DNA of the CDR3 is TGTGCCAGCCAATGGGACAGAAGCTACGAGCAGTACTTC.

This chain links TRBV6-5 with TRBJ2-5; TRBD1 matches at 7 bases. Germline lookup yields CDR1 MNHEY and CDR2 SVGAGI. This CDR3 comprises 14 residues. V lost 6 bases to trimming and J lost 1 base; unmatched junction nucleotides: 5. In DNA form, the CDR3 reads TGTGCCAGCAGCCCCGGGACAGTCCAAGAGACCCAGTACTTC. It translates to CASSPGTVQETQYF.

The chain combines TRBV15 with TRBJ1-4; weak D call: TRBD1 (5 bases). Germline V CDR1 and CDR2: LNHNV, YYDKDF (reference sequence). This CDR3 comprises 19 residues. V dropped 2 bases and J dropped 3 bases, with 22 bases sitting between them. The CDR3 here is CATSRPGETWRTSNEKLFF. CDR3 DNA: TGTGCCACCAGCAGACCGGGGGAGACGTGGCGGACGTCTAATGAAAAACTGTTTTTT.

The rearrangement joins TRBV4-1 to TRBJ1-1; TRBD1 agrees at 10 bases. The ends lost 0 bases at V and 3 bases at J; junction bases unmatched: 4. Germline values: CDR1 MGHRA, CDR2 YSYEKL. CDR3 length: 16 amino acids. The CDR3 protein is CASSQDDRGRDTEAFF. The CDR3 nucleotides read TGCGCCAGCAGCCAAGACGACAGGGGGCGCGACACTGAAGCTTTCTTT.

The chain joins TRBV7-4 to TRBJ2-7, with a possible D match to TRBD2 (5 bases). Trimming took 5 bases from V and 3 from J, leaving 14 bases between them. This CDR3 contains 14 residues. Germline V gene lookup returns CDR1 SGHVT and CDR2 SQSDAQ. The CDR3 nucleotides read TGTGCCAGCAGCCCACGCGACGGAGGCTACGAGCAGTACTTC. Its translation is CASSPRDGGYEQYF.

This clone occurred once. This chain joins TRBV4-1 and TRBJ2-1, with unresolved D. Germline V CDR1 and CDR2: MGHRA, YSYEKL. The CDR3 runs to 19 residues. Trimming removed 1 base from V and 4 bases from J, with 23 bases in between. CDR3 DNA sequence: TGCGCCAGCAGCCAAGGACCCCCTAGTGGAGTGAGGATTTACAATGAGCAGTTCTTC. This sequence encodes CASSQGPPSGVRIYNEQFF.

This rearrangement joins TRBV30 to TRBJ1-1; no firm D call. The CDR3 loop spans 13 amino acids. The germline gives CDR1 GTSNPN, CDR2 SVGIG (reference sequence). The ends were cut back, 7 bases at V and 1 base at J, with 13 bases in the middle. DNA of the CDR3: TGTGCCTCTGCACACATCCCGAACACTGAAGCTTTCTTT. As protein: CASAHIPNTEAFF.

This chain links TRBV30 with TRBJ1-2, with 8 bases that match TRBD1. V dropped 3 bases and J dropped 4; count of bases not matched to a gene: 4. Germline values: CDR1 GTSNPN, CDR2 SVGIG (reference sequence). The CDR3 loop spans 13 amino acids. The CDR3 region is CAWRNRGGYGYTF. DNA for the CDR3: TGTGCCTGGAGGAACAGGGGGGGCTATGGCTACACCTTC.

V and J are TRBV5-4 and TRBJ1-1; 7 bases are shared with TRBD1. Germline CDR1 and CDR2: SGHNT and YYREEE (reference sequence). V shed 4 bases and J 5 bases; nucleotides not matched to a gene: 11. The length of the CDR3 is 15 residues. This chain's CDR3 is CASSPSIGGETEAFF. The DNA for the CDR3 is TGTGCCAGCAGCCCATCTATAGGGGGCGAGACTGAAGCTTTCTTT.

The chain recombines TRBV18 with TRBJ1-1, with 9 bases identical to TRBD1. Germline CDR1 KGHSH, CDR2 LQKENI. The CDR3 runs 16 residues. V dropped 1 base and J dropped 6; count of bases not matched to a gene: 9. Here the CDR3 reads CASSPRQDRGGAEAFF. The CDR3 DNA reads TGTGCCAGCTCACCACGACAGGACAGGGGCGGCGCTGAAGCTTTCTTT.

As DNA, the CDR3 is TGTGCCAGCAGCTTAAATGCAGTACAAATGAATGAGCAGTTCTTC. Translated: CASSLNAVQMNEQFF. The rearrangement links TRBV7-9 to TRBJ2-1; no clear D. Germline values: CDR1 SEHNR, CDR2 FQNEAQ (reference sequence). This CDR3 contains 15 residues. Trimming removed 2 bases at V and 7 bases at J, with 15 bases between.

The chain is built from TRBV6-6 and TRBJ1-1; D may be TRBD1 (5 bases). Per the germline V gene, CDR1 is MNHNY and CDR2 is SVGAGI (reference sequence). V lost 3 bases and J 5 bases, leaving 10 bases between the germline ends. CDR3 length: 13 residues. The CDR3 nucleotides read TGTGCCAGCAGTTATGCGGACACAACTGAAGCTTTCTTT. It is translated as CASSYADTTEAFF.

The V gene is TRBV27, the J gene TRBJ2-7, with TRBD2 matching 7 bases. CDR3 length: 12 residues. Germline V gene data show CDR1 as MNHEY and CDR2 as SMNVEV (reference sequence). Trimming removed 7 bases from V and 5 bases from J; junction bases left unmatched: 5. CDR3: CASMGGLDEQYF. The CDR3 bases are TGTGCCAGCATGGGAGGGCTCGACGAGCAGTACTTC.

This clone has only a few counts. This chain connects TRBV6-4 to TRBJ1-3; the match to TRBD1 covers 7 bases. V gave up 0 bases and J gave up 0 bases; unmatched junction bases: 2. The germline gives CDR1 MRHNA, CDR2 SNTAGT. The CDR3 is 16 residues long. CDR3 coding DNA: TGTGCCAGCAGTGACTCGGGACAGCTCTCTGGAAACACCATATATTTT. Its protein product is CASSDSGQLSGNTIYF.

The chain's CDR3 is CAEDRNGGYTF. The CDR3 DNA is TGTGCGGAGGACAGGAACGGAGGCTACACCTTC. The gene calls are TRBV7-9 and TRBJ1-2; 7 bases agree with TRBD1. The CDR3 length is 11 residues. Germline CDR1 reads SEHNR; CDR2 reads FQNEAQ (reference sequence).

The genes are TRBV28 and TRBJ1-1; tentative D call: TRBD1 (6 bases). Germline CDR1 and CDR2: MDHEN and SYDVKM. V lost 5 bases to trimming and J lost 4 bases, with 17 bases between them. The CDR3 contains 15 residues. CDR3 in amino acids: CASSPGHPESTEAFF. The CDR3, as DNA: TGTGCCAGCAGTCCGGGACACCCGGAGAGCACTGAAGCTTTCTTT.

The sample holds one count of this clone. This chain connects TRBV7-2 to TRBJ2-3, with D unresolved. From germline, CDR1 is SGHTA and CDR2 FQGNSA. The CDR3 consists of 14 residues. The V and J ends lost 3 bases and 3 bases respectively, with 10 bases between them. The CDR3 protein is CASSLTSRTDTQYF. CDR3 DNA sequence: TGTGCCAGCAGCTTGACCAGCAGGACAGATACGCAGTATTTT.

V and J are TRBV11-2 and TRBJ2-7, with 7 nucleotides matching TRBD2. Losses at the gene ends were 4 bases for V and 2 bases for J; bases not matched to a gene: 5. CDR1 and CDR2 from the germline V gene are SGHAT and FQNNGV. CDR3 size: 14 residues. Here the CDR3 DNA reads TGTGCCAGCAGCTCCTCTCGGGGGGCCTACGAGCAGTACTTC. It yields the protein CASSSSRGAYEQYF. Variable domain in full (rest from reference TRBV11-2 and TRBJ2-7): EAGVAQSPRYKIIEKRQSVAFWCNPISGHATLYWYQQILGQGPKLLIQFQNNGVVDDSQLPKDRFSAERLKGVDSTLKIQPAKLEDSAVYLCASSSSRGAYEQYFGPGTRLTVT.

The V gene is TRBV7-9, the J gene TRBJ1-3; D possibly corresponds to TRBD1 (6 bases). The CDR3 runs 13 residues. Germline V gives CDR1 SEHNR, CDR2 FQNEAQ (reference sequence). Deletions cut 8 bases from V and 0 bases from J, with 8 bases between. The CDR3 coding sequence is TGTGCCAGCGGACAGAGCTCTGGAAACACCATATATTTT. It yields the protein CASGQSSGNTIYF.

The chain links TRBV25-1 to TRBJ2-7, with 7 bases aligning to TRBD2. The CDR3 length is 14 residues. Germline V gives CDR1 MGHDK, CDR2 SYGVNS. J gave up 3 bases and V 6 bases, and 8 bases lay outside the gene matches. The CDR3 DNA follows: TGTGCCAGCAGCCCGACTAGCTTTGACTACGAGCAGTACTTC. It is translated as CASSPTSFDYEQYF.

The chain has TRBV9 and TRBJ2-1; TRBD2 is a possible D gene (6 bases). This CDR3 spans 14 amino acids. Deletions cut 0 bases from V and 7 bases from J, with 11 bases between. Germline V gene lookup returns CDR1 SGDLS and CDR2 YYNGEE. CDR3: CASSVGSSGNEQFF. DNA for the CDR3: TGTGCCAGCAGCGTAGGGTCCAGCGGGAATGAGCAGTTCTTC.

V is TRBV5-5 and J is TRBJ1-5; TRBD1 might be the D (6 bases). Germline values: CDR1 SGHKS, CDR2 YYEKEE (reference sequence). Trimming stripped 5 bases from V and 4 bases from J, with 10 bases between. The CDR3 spans 13 residues. The CDR3 bases are TGTGCCAGCAGATCGGACAGTAATCAGCCCCAGCATTTT. Amino acids: CASRSDSNQPQHF. Full variable domain (missing parts from reference TRBV5-5 and TRBJ1-5): DAGVTQSPTHLIKTRGQQVTLRCSPISGHKSVSWYQQVLGQGPQFIFQYYEKEERGRGNFPDRFSARQFPNYSSELNVNALLLGDSALYLCASRSDSNQPQHFGDGTRLSIL.

The rearrangement uses TRBV6-6 and TRBJ2-1, with 10 bases matching TRBD2. Losses at the gene ends were 6 bases for V and 7 bases for J; bases not matched to a gene: 3. In germline, CDR1 is MNHNY, CDR2 SVGAGI (reference sequence). The CDR3 extends over 13 amino acids. CDR3 residues: CASSTSGENEQFF. CDR3 sequence (DNA): TGTGCCAGCAGCACTAGCGGGGAAAATGAGCAGTTCTTC.

Here the CDR3 DNA reads TGTGCCACCAGCAGAGATCAAGGCAGGGGAAGCTATGGCTACACCTTC. Amino acid sequence: CATSRDQGRGSYGYTF. The chain couples TRBV15 to TRBJ1-2; tentative D call: TRBD1 (6 bases). The V end lost 0 bases, the J end lost 4 bases, and 15 bases lay between the germline ends. Germline CDR1 is LNHNV and CDR2 is YYDKDF (reference sequence). This CDR3 has 16 residues.

The gene calls are TRBV19 and TRBJ1-2; D call uncertain. This CDR3 is built from 12 residues. Between the trimmed V and J ends, which lost 3 bases and 7 bases, there was a span of 9 bases. Germline V gene sequence: CDR1 LNHDA, CDR2 SQIVND (reference sequence). This CDR3 reads CASSIGVLGYTF. DNA of the CDR3: TGTGCCAGTAGTATCGGGGTTCTTGGCTACACCTTC.

This clone was seen just once. The chain couples TRBV2 to TRBJ1-3; D is uncertain. CDR1 is SNHLY and CDR2 is FYNNEI in the germline V gene. There are 13 residues in the CDR3. Trimming took 11 bases from V and 0 from J, leaving 11 bases between them. The CDR3 protein is CAGGEFSGNTIYF. CDR3 DNA sequence: TGTGCCGGCGGAGAGTTCTCTGGAAACACCATATATTTT.